Listed here are 3 T cell receptor beta chains from one sample, sequenced in a study of shared clonotypes between healthy human individuals. Using immunoSEQ multiplex PCR, the repertoire was profiled, and TCRdb retains in-frame clones only, with some absent. The table shows 2 million to 2.5 million clones, with 92% occurring only once. Sequenced input: naive CD4+ T cells from PBMCs. Subset reported: CD45RA+ positively selected. These receptor sequences come from a man between 18 and 35 years old in good health. Some clones in this sample may be carry-over from other donors' samples.

The V and J genes are TRBV7-2 and TRBJ2-7; TRBD1 agrees at 11 bases. Germline V CDR1 and CDR2: SGHTA, FQGNSA. Trimming cost V 5 bases and J 4 bases; bases outside gene matches: 7. The CDR3 is made up of 15 amino acids. The CDR3 region is CASSKVGQGAYEQYF. The CDR3 nucleotides read TGTGCCAGCAGCAAGGTTGGACAGGGGGCTTACGAGCAGTACTTC.

This rearrangement joins TRBV5-4 to TRBJ1-4, with D hard to call. Germline CDR1 SGHNT, CDR2 YYREEE (reference sequence). The germline V and J ends were trimmed by 4 bases and 0 bases, with 7 bases remaining between them. The CDR3 covers 14 residues. In DNA form, the CDR3 reads TGTGCCAGCAGCCCAGGTCCAACTAATGAAAAACTGTTTTTT. It encodes CASSPGPTNEKLFF.

The rearrangement uses TRBV19 and TRBJ2-1, with 8 positions matching TRBD2. Germline V gene lookup returns CDR1 LNHDA and CDR2 SQIVND (reference sequence). The CDR3 sequence is 18 residues long. V lost 4 bases, J lost 0 bases, and 11 bases stayed unmatched. CDR3 region: CASSSPRLAQSSYNEQFF. CDR3 DNA sequence: TGTGCCAGTAGTAGCCCCCGACTAGCGCAAAGCTCCTACAATGAGCAGTTCTTC.